Sequencing of this T cell receptor beta chain was carried out in a study of tumor-infiltrating lymphocytes in oesophageal squamous cell carcinoma. TCRdb analysed the PCR reads with MiXCR anew, one entry per CDR3 protein. This table holds roughly 20,000 distinct CDR3 sequences, roughly two fifths found once. Germline values: CDR1 SGHTA, CDR2 FQGNSA. This CDR3 spans 15 amino acids. V was trimmed by 1 base and J by 4 bases, leaving 11 bases between them. The receptor was isolated from a male donor with esophageal squamous cell carcinoma. The chain recombines TRBV7-2 with TRBJ2-1; TRBD1 might be the D (6 bases). Material: esophageal tumor tissue. The CDR3 nucleotides read TGTGCCAGCAGCTTAGGGGGTCAGGGGTACAATGAGCAGTTCTTC. This encodes CASSLGGQGYNEQFF.